These 28 T cell receptor beta chains came from one sample sequenced in a study of shared clonotypes between healthy human individuals. Naivety among CD8 cells was defined by CD45RO negativity and positive CCR7 selection, thereby excluding terminally differentiated effector memory CD45RA+ cells. This table comes from immunoSEQ multiplex PCR, and its TCRdb copy is limited to in-frame clones, with some not included. The sample records millions of clones, more than 85% being singletons. The material sequenced was naive CD8+ T cells from PBMCs. These receptors originate from a man between 18 and 29 years old in good health. Some clones in this sample may be carry-over from other donors' samples.

The chain employs TRBV29-1 and TRBJ1-1, with TRBD1 as a possible D gene (5 bases). The CDR3 extends over 14 amino acids. Trimming pared 4 bases from V and 0 bases from J, leaving 12 bases between. Germline V CDR1 and CDR2: SQVTM, ANQGSEA. This CDR3 is CSVGGQGVNTEAFF. The CDR3 DNA is TGCAGCGTTGGAGGCCAGGGCGTGAACACTGAAGCTTTCTTT.

This clone appeared once. The chain employs TRBV14 and TRBJ2-1; tentatively, D is TRBD2 (6 bases). The CDR3 contains 17 residues. The germline V gene encodes CDR1 SGHDN and CDR2 FVKESK. V lost 1 base and J 6 bases, leaving 19 bases between the germline ends. As DNA, the CDR3 is TGTGCCAGCAGCCAAGGTTTCGCGGAGGGCCTAAGCAATGAGCAGTTCTTC. It specifies CASSQGFAEGLSNEQFF.

The chain couples TRBV10-3 to TRBJ2-2; D is uncertain. In germline, CDR1 is ENHRY, CDR2 SYGVKD. The CDR3 sequence is 14 residues long. V was cut by 5 bases and J by 6 bases, with 13 bases left in between. In DNA, the CDR3 is TGTGCCATCAGTAGGGATAGGTTACCCGGGGAGCTGTTTTTT. Amino acids: CAISRDRLPGELFF.

The chain is built from TRBV28 and TRBJ1-1; weak D call: TRBD1 (6 bases). This CDR3 contains 15 residues. The V and J ends lost 7 bases and 1 base respectively, with 16 bases between them. Per germline, CDR1 MDHEN and CDR2 SYDVKM. CDR3 sequence: CASTKLQGSNTEAFF. In DNA form, the CDR3 reads TGTGCCAGCACCAAGCTACAGGGATCGAACACTGAAGCTTTCTTT.

There are a few counts of this clone. Different DNA sequences within this sample yield the same CDR3. In DNA, the CDR3 is TGTGCCAGCAGTTTATGGGGGGCTGAAGCTTTCTTT. The encoded protein is CASSLWGAEAFF. This chain uses TRBV28 with TRBJ1-1, with D maybe TRBD1 (5 bases). This CDR3 comprises 12 residues. Germline V gives CDR1 MDHEN, CDR2 SYDVKM. With 0 bases removed from V and 6 bases from J, the gap between germline ends came to 5 bases.

The chain joins TRBV28 to TRBJ1-1; D is unresolved. Per the germline V gene, CDR1 is MDHEN and CDR2 is SYDVKM. Deletions cut 5 bases from V and 4 bases from J, with 14 bases between. The CDR3 extends over 14 amino acids. The chain's CDR3 is CASSLHERSTEAFF. The DNA for the CDR3 is TGTGCCAGCAGTCTCCACGAACGGAGCACTGAAGCTTTCTTT.

The chain combines TRBV7-6 with TRBJ2-5; TRBD2 is a possible D gene (5 bases). The CDR3 is 14 amino acids. The V end was cut by 4 bases, the J end by 7 bases, with 16 bases between. Germline loops: CDR1 SGHVS, CDR2 FNYEAQ. This chain's CDR3 is CASSSSPGIRTQYF. Here the CDR3 DNA reads TGTGCCAGCAGCTCATCCCCGGGGATCCGGACCCAGTACTTC.

The chain combines TRBV18 with TRBJ2-7, with TRBD1 matching 7 bases. The V gene's germline CDR1 is KGHSH and CDR2 LQKENI. CDR3 length: 14 residues. V shed 4 bases, J shed 0 bases, and the junction held 3 bases outside the gene matches. CDR3 sequence: CASSHGTDSYEQYF. The CDR3 DNA reads TGTGCCAGCTCACACGGGACAGACTCCTACGAGCAGTACTTC.

The chain joins TRBV9 to TRBJ1-1; 7 bases fit TRBD1. The trim removed 3 bases at V and 2 bases at J, leaving 7 bases unmatched. CDR3 length: 15 residues. Germline loops: CDR1 SGDLS, CDR2 YYNGEE. The CDR3 DNA sequence: TGTGCCAGCAGCGCGACGGGACAGCCTAACACTGAAGCTTTCTTT. This encodes CASSATGQPNTEAFF.

The chain joins TRBV19 to TRBJ1-1; D not certain. CDR3 length equals 13 residues. Germline CDR1 is LNHDA and CDR2 is SQIVND (reference sequence). V was clipped by 10 bases and J by 5 bases, with 17 bases between them. This CDR3 reads CATRWREDTEAFF. As DNA, the CDR3 is TGTGCCACCCGCTGGAGGGAGGATACTGAAGCTTTCTTT.

The V gene is TRBV7-9, the J gene TRBJ2-3, with TRBD1 matching over 10 bases. After removal of 4 bases from V and 3 bases from J, the junction contained 4 bases not matched to a gene. The CDR3 loop spans 15 amino acids. Germline CDR1 and CDR2: SEHNR and FQNEAQ (reference sequence). The CDR3 bases are TGTGCCAGCAGCTCGGACAGGGGGGAAACAGATACGCAGTATTTT. Translating gives CASSSDRGETDTQYF.

The V gene is TRBV7-2, the J gene TRBJ2-4; 9 bases are shared with TRBD2. Germline assignment: CDR1 SGHTA and CDR2 FQGNSA. There are 15 residues in the CDR3. V shed 7 bases and J 3 bases; nucleotides not matched to a gene: 7. The DNA for the CDR3 is TGTGCCAGCACCCCCTTGCGGGAGGGCAAAAACATTCAGTACTTC. This translates into CASTPLREGKNIQYF.

The chain is built from TRBV2 and TRBJ2-1, with D possibly TRBD1 on 6 matching bases. V was shortened by 3 bases and J by 16 bases, with 16 bases between the two germline ends. The CDR3 has 12 amino acids. Germline CDR1 reads SNHLY; CDR2 reads FYNNEI. The chain's CDR3 is CASSEYRDRCFF. For the CDR3, the DNA is TGTGCCAGCAGTGAGTACAGGGATCGGTGCTTCTTC.

V is TRBV27 and J is TRBJ2-7; TRBD1 or TRBD2 may be the D gene (5 bases each). The CDR3 consists of 14 residues. Trimming took 5 bases from V and 3 from J, leaving 14 bases between them. Germline-derived CDR1 and CDR2 are MNHEY and SMNVEV (reference sequence). The CDR3 DNA reads as TGTGCCAGCAGTCTCGGACTTAGGGGCTACGAGCAGTACTTC. As protein: CASSLGLRGYEQYF.

The chain links TRBV28 to TRBJ2-3; D unresolved. The CDR3 has 14 amino acids. V was trimmed by 5 bases and J by 5 bases, leaving 14 bases between them. Germline lookup yields CDR1 MDHEN and CDR2 SYDVKM. Written as DNA, the CDR3 is TGTGCCAGCAGTCTCCCTACTTGGGAAGATACGCAGTATTTT. It is translated as CASSLPTWEDTQYF. Complete variable domain (other parts from reference TRBV28 and TRBJ2-3): DVKVTQSSRYLVKRTGEKVFLECVQDMDHENMFWYRQDPGLGLRLIYFSYDVKMKEKGDIPEGYSVSREKKERFSLILESASTNQTSMYLCASSLPTWEDTQYFGPGTRLTVL.

The gene calls are TRBV29-1 and TRBJ2-7, with 8 bases identical to TRBD2. This CDR3 comprises 14 residues. Germline V gives CDR1 SQVTM, CDR2 ANQGSEA. Trimming at V came to 3 bases and at J to 4 bases, leaving 8 bases not matched to a gene. The CDR3 DNA sequence: TGCAGCGTTGATACGGGAGGGCCTGGTTACGAGCAGTACTTC. This gives the protein CSVDTGGPGYEQYF.

Here the CDR3 reads CASSLSDTVTYEQYF. CDR3 in DNA: TGTGCCAGCAGTTTATCTGATACCGTAACCTACGAGCAGTACTTC. The gene calls are TRBV27 and TRBJ2-7, with no clear D. This CDR3 region has 15 residues. V was cut by 0 bases and J by 2 bases, with 11 bases left in between. Germline V lookup: CDR1 MNHEY, CDR2 SMNVEV (reference sequence).

This chain links TRBV5-4 with TRBJ2-3; no clear D gene. CDR1 SGHNT and CDR2 YYREEE come from the germline V gene (reference sequence). The CDR3 loop spans 13 amino acids. V dropped 4 bases and J dropped 1 base, with 7 bases sitting between them. The CDR3 is CASSRGGTDTQYF. For the CDR3, the DNA is TGTGCCAGCAGCCGTGGTGGCACAGATACGCAGTATTTT.

The rearrangement uses TRBV15 and TRBJ2-1, with D maybe TRBD2 (6 bases). Germline V gene data show CDR1 as LNHNV and CDR2 as YYDKDF (reference sequence). Trimming shortened V by 10 bases and J by 4 bases, and 17 bases separated the two germline ends. The CDR3 is 14 amino acids. CDR3 region: CASARELLYNEQFF. In DNA, the CDR3 is TGTGCCAGTGCCCGGGAGTTATTGTACAATGAGCAGTTCTTC.

The chain employs TRBV9 and TRBJ2-2; 11 bases agree with TRBD1. This CDR3 region has 17 residues. CDR1 is SGDLS, CDR2 YYNGEE, per germline. V trimming: 3 bases; J trimming: 5 bases; junction bases outside the gene matches: 9. CDR3 DNA: TGTGCCAGCAGCGACCCGGGACAGGGGGTTAGGACCGGGGAGCTGTTTTTT. It is translated as CASSDPGQGVRTGELFF.

The V gene is TRBV7-2, the J gene TRBJ2-3; TRBD2 matches at 9 bases. Looked up from germline, CDR1 is SGHTA and CDR2 is FQGNSA. With V trimmed by 5 bases and J by 2 bases, 8 bases remained unmatched. This CDR3 has 16 residues. DNA of the CDR3: TGTGCCAGCAGCCGGGGGCTAGCGGGATTCACAGATACGCAGTATTTT. It encodes CASSRGLAGFTDTQYF.

This chain joins TRBV10-3 and TRBJ2-7; 9 positions match TRBD2. Germline V gene lookup returns CDR1 ENHRY and CDR2 SYGVKD. This CDR3 has 19 residues. With V trimmed by 2 bases and J by 2 bases, 16 bases remained unmatched. The CDR3 is CAISERASGVTNRPYEQYF. CDR3 nucleotide sequence: TGTGCCATCAGTGAGCGGGCTAGCGGGGTTACAAATCGTCCCTACGAGCAGTACTTC.

The chain joins TRBV27 to TRBJ2-7; D not resolved. Germline CDR1 and CDR2: MNHEY and SMNVEV (reference sequence). V was clipped by 5 bases and J by 3 bases, with 8 bases between them. The CDR3 has 12 residues. The CDR3 region is CASSPPGYEQYF. The CDR3 DNA reads TGTGCCAGCAGTCCCCCGGGCTACGAGCAGTACTTC.

The chain has TRBV9 and TRBJ2-4; 8 nucleotides align to TRBD1. V gave up 3 bases and J gave up 1 base; unmatched junction bases: 3. The CDR3 is made up of 15 amino acids. The germline V gene has CDR1 SGDLS and CDR2 YYNGEE. DNA for the CDR3: TGTGCCAGCAGCGGGAGGACAGGGGCCAAAAACATTCAGTACTTC. This translates into CASSGRTGAKNIQYF.

This clone appeared a single time. This same CDR3 is encoded by further DNA sequences in the sample. The chain joins TRBV27 to TRBJ2-7, with D perhaps matching TRBD2 (5 bases). Between the trimmed V and J ends, which lost 1 base and 2 bases, there was a span of 9 bases. The CDR3 length is 14 residues. Germline CDR1 reads MNHEY; CDR2 reads SMNVEV (reference sequence). In nucleotides, the CDR3 is TGTGCCAGCAGTTTATATCGGGGTACCTACGAGCAGTACTTC. This codes for CASSLYRGTYEQYF.

The chain joins TRBV4-1 to TRBJ2-7, with 8 bases identical to TRBD2. CDR1 is MGHRA and CDR2 is YSYEKL in the germline V gene. The CDR3 is 16 amino acids. Trimming cost V 4 bases and J 2 bases; bases outside gene matches: 10. The DNA of the CDR3 is TGCGCCAGCAGCCCCCAGGCCGGGAGGGCAGCCTACGAGCAGTACTTC. It specifies CASSPQAGRAAYEQYF.

V usage is TRBV7-3 and J usage is TRBJ2-1, with 9 bases fitting TRBD2. Per germline, CDR1 SGHTA and CDR2 FQGTGA. With V trimmed by 4 bases and J by 7 bases, 8 bases remained unmatched. The CDR3 is 15 residues long. CDR3 protein: CASSSGGTSFNEQFF. The DNA for the CDR3 is TGTGCCAGCAGCTCAGGGGGGACTAGCTTTAATGAGCAGTTCTTC.

V gene TRBV28 combines with J gene TRBJ1-5; 10 nucleotides line up with TRBD1. Germline assignment: CDR1 MDHEN and CDR2 SYDVKM. This CDR3 contains 17 residues. After removal of 3 bases from V and 6 bases from J, the junction contained 11 bases not matched to a gene. The CDR3 coding sequence is TGTGCCAGCAGTTTCCTCCTGGGACAGGGGTTAAGTCAGCCCCAGCATTTT. This sequence encodes CASSFLLGQGLSQPQHF.